A single T cell receptor beta chain is shown here with its context. Only in-frame clones appear in the TCRdb table, and some are missing; sequencing was by immunoSEQ multiplex PCR. This repertoire shows approximately 170,000 clones, 80% to 90% found once; its top ten account for more than 14%. The data are from a study of blood T cell repertoires in COVID-19. The Seattle site enrolled patients during active infection and followed them longitudinally. Germline CDR1 MDHEN, CDR2 SYDVKM. The V gene lost 5 bases and the J gene lost 5 bases, with 9 bases spanning the gap. The CDR3 totals 12 residues. The J gene is TRBJ1-2, the V gene TRBV28; D is unresolved. Sequenced input: peripheral blood. The sequence was collected from a woman aged 70-85 years with COVID-19, enrolled during active disease. The CDR3, as DNA: TGTGCCAGCAGTATAAGGGAGTATGGCTACACCTTC. Amino acids: CASSIREYGYTF.